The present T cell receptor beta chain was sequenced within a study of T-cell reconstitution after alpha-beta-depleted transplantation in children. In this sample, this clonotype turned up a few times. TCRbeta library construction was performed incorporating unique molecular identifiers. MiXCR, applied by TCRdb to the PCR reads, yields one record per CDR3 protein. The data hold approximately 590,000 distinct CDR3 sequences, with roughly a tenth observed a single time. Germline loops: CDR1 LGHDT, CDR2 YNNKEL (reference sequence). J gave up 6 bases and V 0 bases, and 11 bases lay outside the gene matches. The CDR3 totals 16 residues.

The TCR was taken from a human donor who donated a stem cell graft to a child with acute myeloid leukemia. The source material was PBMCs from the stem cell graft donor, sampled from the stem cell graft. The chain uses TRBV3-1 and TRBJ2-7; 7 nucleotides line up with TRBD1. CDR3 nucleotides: TGTGCCAGCAGCCAAGAAGGATTGCGGACAGGTGGCGAGCAGTACTTC. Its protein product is CASSQEGLRTGGEQYF.